This T cell receptor beta chain was documented in a study of shared clonotypes between healthy human individuals. Study-wide context: The plates for each donor numbered three CD4 naive, three CD4 memory, two CD8 naive and one CD8 memory.

Study-level points and caveats: The sharing of about 5.3% of naive CD4 clonotypes was seen across a handful of donors.

Generated by immunoSEQ multiplex PCR, the TCRdb table keeps only in-frame clones and is missing some. The sample yields more than 200,000 clones, 65% to 70% seen once. CDR1 and CDR2 from the germline V gene are LNHNV and YYDKDF (reference sequence). The V end lost 3 bases, the J end lost 1 base, and 12 bases lay between the germline ends. The CDR3 is 15 residues long. This clone was recorded at least ten times. Its antigen is as yet unknown. This chain connects TRBV15 to TRBJ1-2; D may be TRBD1 (5 bases). This TCR was sampled from a man younger than 40 in good health. Sequencing was done on a sample of memory CD4+ T cells sorted from blood. Subset described: CD45RA-negative fraction. DNA for the CDR3: TGTGCCACCAGCAGGGCGCTACAGGATAACTATGGCTACACCTTC. The encoded protein is CATSRALQDNYGYTF.